The 26 T cell receptor beta chains given below trace back to one sample, sequenced in a study of T cell responses to AZD1222 COVID-19 vaccine. Method: immunoSEQ multiplex PCR; TCRdb's copy keeps in-frame clones and lacks some. This sample has approximately 120,000 clones, with 80% to 95% found just once. Sequencing used peripheral blood, obtained on day 0 of AZD1222 vaccination. The receptors were sampled from an adult in good health.

The chain has TRBV5-1 and TRBJ1-4; TRBD1 agrees at 9 bases. The CDR3 extends over 13 amino acids. Germline CDR1 and CDR2: SGHRS and YFSETQ. V trimming: 3 bases; J trimming: 7 bases; junction bases outside the gene matches: 1. This CDR3 is CASSWGQGEKLFF. In nucleotides, the CDR3 is TGCGCCAGCAGCTGGGGACAGGGTGAAAAACTGTTTTTT.

The rearrangement uses TRBV9 and TRBJ2-2; D possibly corresponds to TRBD1 (6 bases). Germline lookup yields CDR1 SGDLS and CDR2 YYNGEE. V gave up 4 bases and J gave up 6 bases, with 19 bases separating them. The CDR3 runs 16 residues. CDR3 protein: CASSQGTGQDAGELFF. The CDR3, as DNA: TGTGCCAGCAGCCAAGGAACAGGGCAAGACGCCGGGGAGCTGTTTTTT.

V usage is TRBV4-2 and J usage is TRBJ2-2; 7 bases map to TRBD1. V dropped 3 bases and J dropped 0; count of bases not matched to a gene: 1. Germline CDR1 is LGHNA and CDR2 is YNFKEQ. There are 15 residues in the CDR3. This chain's CDR3 is CASSQGTANTGELFF. The CDR3 region has the DNA TGTGCCAGCAGCCAGGGGACAGCGAACACCGGGGAGCTGTTTTTT.

This clone was picked up one time. The chain joins TRBV4-1 to TRBJ2-3; TRBD1 matches 7 bases. CDR1 and CDR2 from the germline V gene are MGHRA and YSYEKL. V gave up 4 bases and J gave up 0 bases; unmatched junction bases: 7. CDR3 size: 16 residues. CDR3 in amino acids: CASSRTGTASTDTQYF. In DNA form, the CDR3 reads TGCGCCAGCAGCCGGACCGGGACAGCCAGCACAGATACGCAGTATTTT.

The V gene is TRBV3-1 (or the pseudogene TRBV3-2), the J gene TRBJ2-3; D is uncertain. V shed 0 bases and J shed 0 bases, with 7 bases lying between them. CDR1 and CDR2 from the germline V gene are LGHDT and YNNKEL (reference sequence). This CDR3 contains 15 residues. This CDR3 reads CASSQEPASTDTQYF. The CDR3 DNA reads TGTGCCAGCAGCCAAGAACCGGCTAGCACAGATACGCAGTATTTT.

V and J are TRBV25-1 and TRBJ2-2; no clear D gene. This CDR3 has 15 residues. Germline V gene sequence: CDR1 MGHDK, CDR2 SYGVNS. V shed 2 bases and J shed 5 bases, with 12 bases lying between them. The CDR3 reads CASSELSLETGELFF. In DNA, the CDR3 is TGTGCCAGCAGTGAACTCAGTTTAGAGACCGGGGAGCTGTTTTTT.

Only one count was recorded for this clone. V and J are TRBV2 and TRBJ2-7, with D unresolved. The germline gives CDR1 SNHLY, CDR2 FYNNEI. V shed 2 bases and J shed 5 bases, with 4 bases lying between them. There are 11 residues in the CDR3. CDR3 nucleotides: TGTGCCAGCAGTGAAACAGACGAGCAGTACTTC. Translated, it gives CASSETDEQYF.

The chain recombines TRBV6-5 with TRBJ2-1; tentatively, D is TRBD2 (5 bases). CDR1 and CDR2 (germline): MNHEY, SVGAGI. V was pared by 5 bases and J by 5 bases, with 13 bases between. The CDR3 sequence is 14 residues long. In DNA form, the CDR3 reads TGTGCCAGCAGTCCCCGAGGACTCCACAATGAGCAGTTCTTC. Translated: CASSPRGLHNEQFF.

The V call is TRBV9, the J call TRBJ1-2, with a tentative D call TRBD1 (6 bases). Germline CDR1 reads SGDLS; CDR2 reads YYNGEE. The CDR3 is made up of 14 amino acids. V was trimmed by 3 bases and J by 1 base, leaving 10 bases between them. The CDR3, as DNA: TGTGCCAGCAGCGCCGGACAGAATAACTATGGCTACACCTTC. Translating gives CASSAGQNNYGYTF.

This clone was observed a few times. This chain uses TRBV19 with TRBJ1-6, with 8 bases aligning to TRBD1. Trimming cost V 4 bases and J 5 bases; bases outside gene matches: 4. The germline CDR1 and CDR2 sequences are LNHDA and SQIVND (reference sequence). The CDR3 contains 15 residues. CDR3 amino acids: CASSTRQGHNSPLHF. CDR3 sequence (DNA): TGTGCCAGTAGTACTCGACAGGGGCATAATTCACCCCTCCACTTT.

The gene calls are TRBV5-1 and TRBJ1-6, with D perhaps matching TRBD1 (5 bases). V was pared by 0 bases and J by 8 bases, with 9 bases between. This CDR3 contains 14 residues. Per germline, CDR1 SGHRS and CDR2 YFSETQ. The CDR3 loop reads CASSLVGDHSPLHF. CDR3 in DNA: TGCGCCAGCAGCTTGGTCGGGGACCATTCACCCCTCCACTTT. Variable domain in full (rest from reference TRBV5-1 and TRBJ1-6): KAGVTQTPRYLIKTRGQQVTLSCSPISGHRSVSWYQQTPGQGLQFLFEYFSETQRNKGNFPGRFSGRQFSNSRSEMNVSTLELGDSALYLCASSLVGDHSPLHFGNGTRLTVT.

The CDR3 region is CASSLGYSYNEQFF. The CDR3 nucleotides read TGTGCCAGCAGCTTAGGTTACTCCTACAATGAGCAGTTCTTC. V and J are TRBV7-9 and TRBJ2-1; no definite D call. The CDR3 extends over 14 amino acids. V lost 1 base and J 0 bases, leaving 4 bases between the germline ends. Looked up from germline, CDR1 is SEHNR and CDR2 is FQNEAQ (reference sequence).

V gene TRBV9 combines with J gene TRBJ2-3, with D unclear. CDR3 length: 14 amino acids. V was clipped by 3 bases and J by 0 bases, with 8 bases between them. Germline V gene data show CDR1 as SGDLS and CDR2 as YYNGEE. CDR3 in DNA: TGTGCCAGCAGCGCTAAGCGAAGCACAGATACGCAGTATTTT. This encodes CASSAKRSTDTQYF.

The J gene is TRBJ2-7, the V gene TRBV12-5; D is undetermined. V was trimmed by 3 bases and J by 2 bases, leaving 8 bases between them. The germline V gene has CDR1 LGHNT and CDR2 FRNRAP. The CDR3 contains 13 residues. The CDR3: CASGFYLTYEQYF. CDR3 coding DNA: TGTGCTAGTGGTTTCTACTTGACCTACGAGCAGTACTTC.

The chain links TRBV5-4 to TRBJ2-1, with 7 bases that match TRBD2. Germline loops: CDR1 SGHNT, CDR2 YYREEE (reference sequence). Losses at the gene ends were 2 bases for V and 8 bases for J; bases not matched to a gene: 10. The CDR3 runs 15 residues. This CDR3 is CASSLSGRASYEQFF. As DNA, the CDR3 is TGTGCCAGCAGCTTAAGTGGGAGGGCCAGTTATGAGCAGTTCTTC.

This chain joins TRBV5-1 and TRBJ2-1; weak D call: TRBD2 (7 bases). The CDR3 loop spans 14 amino acids. V was cut by 5 bases and J by 5 bases, with 14 bases left in between. Germline values: CDR1 SGHRS, CDR2 YFSETQ. The CDR3 loop reads CASSRGGTDNEQFF. DNA of the CDR3: TGCGCCAGCAGTAGGGGGGGCACGGACAATGAGCAGTTCTTC.

The CDR3 sequence: CASSQASRGANYGYTF. Here the CDR3 DNA reads TGTGCCAGCAGCCAAGCAAGTAGAGGGGCTAACTATGGCTACACCTTC. V and J are TRBV4-2 and TRBJ1-2; D possibly corresponds to TRBD1 (5 bases). Germline CDR1 LGHNA, CDR2 YNFKEQ. The length of the CDR3 is 16 residues. The V end lost 1 base, the J end lost 0 bases, and 12 bases lay between the germline ends.

This clone has more than one count but fewer than ten. The V call is TRBV6-4, the J call TRBJ2-7, with TRBD1 identical over 10 bases. The ends lost 5 bases at V and 5 bases at J; junction bases unmatched: 6. This CDR3 comprises 14 residues. Looked up from germline, CDR1 is MRHNA and CDR2 is SNTAGT. The CDR3 here is CASSPGQGSDEQYF. CDR3 in DNA: TGTGCCAGCAGTCCGGGACAGGGGTCCGACGAGCAGTACTTC.

The V gene is TRBV13, the J gene TRBJ2-1; D is perhaps TRBD2 (5 bases). The germline gives CDR1 PRHDT, CDR2 FYEKMQ (reference sequence). There are 15 residues in the CDR3. Trimming removed 5 bases at V and 7 bases at J, with 18 bases between. The CDR3 bases are TGTGCCAGCAGCCGATCTAGCCTACCTTGGAATGAGCAGTTCTTC. Its protein is CASSRSSLPWNEQFF.

The rearrangement uses TRBV6-5 and TRBJ2-5; TRBD1 matches at 9 bases. This CDR3 has 14 residues. The junction had 7 bases not matched to a gene; V was cut back by 6 bases and J by 5 bases. Germline V CDR1 and CDR2: MNHEY, SVGAGI. CDR3 sequence: CASSRDRVSETQYF. CDR3 nucleotide sequence: TGTGCCAGCAGCCGGGACAGGGTTAGCGAGACCCAGTACTTC.

The rearrangement joins TRBV9 to TRBJ2-6; D gene unclear. There are 14 residues in the CDR3. Per germline, CDR1 SGDLS and CDR2 YYNGEE. V lost 3 bases and J lost 2, with 6 bases in between. The CDR3 DNA is TGTGCCAGCAGCGGGGATGCTGGGGCCAACGTCCTGACTTTC. It is translated as CASSGDAGANVLTF.

This chain uses TRBV4-1 with TRBJ2-7; 7 nucleotides match TRBD1. Germline CDR1 is MGHRA and CDR2 is YSYEKL. The CDR3 is 16 residues long. The V and J ends lost 0 bases and 1 base, in that order; junction bases with no gene match: 6. DNA of the CDR3: TGCGCCAGCAGCCAAGATTGGCCAGGGGGTTCCTACGAGCAGTACTTC. Its translation: CASSQDWPGGSYEQYF.

The rearrangement links TRBV28 to TRBJ1-5; the match to TRBD1 covers 9 bases. Looked up from germline, CDR1 is MDHEN and CDR2 is SYDVKM. J gave up 4 bases and V 8 bases, and 15 bases lay outside the gene matches. The CDR3 is made up of 17 amino acids. CDR3 region: CASRAGTGNFGNQPQHF. The DNA of the CDR3 is TGTGCCAGCCGAGCGGGGACAGGGAATTTTGGGAATCAGCCCCAGCATTTT.

The J gene is TRBJ1-5, the V gene TRBV19; 9 nucleotides line up with TRBD1. CDR1 LNHDA and CDR2 SQIVND come from the germline V gene (reference sequence). CDR3 length equals 14 residues. With 4 bases clipped from V and 5 bases from J, the junction kept 3 bases outside the gene matches. CDR3 sequence reads: CASSTGTGYQPQHF. CDR3 coding DNA: TGTGCCAGTAGTACCGGGACAGGGTATCAGCCCCAGCATTTT.

V usage is TRBV3-1 (or the pseudogene TRBV3-2) and J usage is TRBJ1-2; D remains unclear. This CDR3 is 14 amino acids long. Trimming removed 0 bases from V and 4 bases from J, with 9 bases in between. Germline values: CDR1 LGHDT, CDR2 YNNKEL (reference sequence). In nucleotides, the CDR3 is TGTGCCAGCAGCCAAGAAGGGCAATCCTATGGCTACACCTTC. It is translated as CASSQEGQSYGYTF.

This sequence joins TRBV5-4 and TRBJ2-7; 11 nucleotides agree with TRBD1. J lost 4 bases, V lost 2 bases, and 8 bases had no gene match. The CDR3 covers 16 residues. Germline CDR1 SGHNT, CDR2 YYREEE (reference sequence). The chain's CDR3 is CASSLPGQGGLYEQYF. CDR3 DNA sequence: TGTGCCAGCAGCTTACCGGGACAGGGGGGCTTGTACGAGCAGTACTTC. The entire variable domain, with the rest obtained from reference TRBV5-4 and TRBJ2-7, is as follows: ETGVTQSPTHLIKTRGQQVTLRCSSQSGHNTVSWYQQALGQGPQFIFQYYREEENGRGNFPPRFSGLQFPNYSSELNVNALELDDSALYLCASSLPGQGGLYEQYFGPGTRLTVT.